A selection of T cell receptor beta chains follows, all from one sample in a study of blood T cell repertoires in COVID-19. The assay was immunoSEQ multiplex PCR, and TCRdb's table has in-frame clones only and misses some. In the table there are over 200,000 clones, 75% to 90% of which are singletons. Input material: PBMCs or T cells enriched from blood (not recorded which). The receptors shown here come from a young woman who had been exposed to COVID-19. Both conserved end residues are part of each CDR3. A D gene is named only where the DNA matches it firmly. Clone sizes are given selectively: once, few, many, or a class where the clone is expanded.

TRBJ1-2 TRBV4-2 TRBD1 . TGTGCCAGCAGCCAGGGGGGACAGGTCCTCGGCTACACCTTC CASSQGGQVLGYTF
TRBJ1-1 TRBV24-1 . once TGTGCCACCAGTGATTATGAGGCCGGGACTGAAGCTTTCTTT CATSDYEAGTEAFF
TRBJ2-7 TRBV5-4 TRBD2 few TGTGCCAGCAGCTTGGAGTACGACGGGAGGGAATACTTC CASSLEYDGREYF
TRBJ2-1 TRBV4-1 TRBD2 . TGCGCCAGCAGAGGCGGGAGGGCCGTTGAGCAGTTCTTC CASRGGRAVEQFF
TRBJ2-2 TRBV2 . . TGTGCCAGCAGCAAGAGATCCGGGGAGCTGTTTTTT CASSKRSGELFF
TRBJ1-1 TRBV12-5 . . TGTGCTAGTGTCAAAGACGGAGCGAACACTGAAGCTTTCTTT CASVKDGANTEAFF
TRBJ2-7 TRBV6-5 TRBD2 once TGTGCCAGCAGCGGAACTAGCGGGAGGTTGGGCGAGCAGTACTTC CASSGTSGRLGEQYF
TRBJ2-3 TRBV5-6 . . TGTGCCAGCAGCTTGACAGGACAAACAGATACGCAGTATTTT CASSLTGQTDTQYF
TRBJ1-1 TRBV27 . . TGTGCCAGCAGTTTGGCCTCGAGGGGGTACACTGAAGCTTTCTTT CASSLASRGYTEAFF
TRBJ1-4 TRBV6-5 TRBD1 . TGTGCCAGCAGTTCGACAGGGACCTTATCTAATGAAAAACTGTTTTTT CASSSTGTLSNEKLFF
TRBJ1-1 TRBV5-8 TRBD1 . TGTGCCAGCAGCTTGGAAGTAGGGGGCGAGGGCACTGAAGCTTTCTTT CASSLEVGGEGTEAFF
TRBJ2-3 TRBV5-1 . . TGCGCCAGCAGCTCATCAGGGGTAGATACGCAGTATTTT CASSSSGVDTQYF
TRBJ2-5 TRBV11-2 TRBD1 . TGTGCCAGCAGCTTAGTAGTTGGGACAGGGCCGCAGACCCAGTACTTC CASSLVVGTGPQTQYF
TRBJ2-7 TRBV28 . . TGTGCCAGCAGTGTTCTTAGCGGTGCGTTCTACGAGCAGTACTTC CASSVLSGAFYEQYF
TRBJ1-1 TRBV11-2 . . TGTGCCAGCAGCTTTAGGGGTGGCACTGAAGCTTTCTTT CASSFRGGTEAFF
TRBJ1-1 TRBV10-1 . once TGCGCCAGCAGTCCCCGGAGAGAGACGAACACTGAAGCTTTCTTT CASSPRRETNTEAFF
TRBJ1-1 TRBV19 . . TGTGCCAGTAGTACCAGTGTCGCCATGAACACTGAAGCTTTCTTT CASSTSVAMNTEAFF
TRBJ1-6 TRBV27 . . TGTGCCAGCAGTTGGACTCCAGATTCACCCCTCCACTTT CASSWTPDSPLHF
TRBJ1-1 TRBV7-6 . . TGTGCCAGCAGCCTGGATACAGGTTTTAACACTGAAGCTTTCTTT CASSLDTGFNTEAFF
TRBJ2-2 TRBV6-5 TRBD2 . TGTGCCAGCAAGCGGGAGTTGGCCGGGGAGCTGTTTTTT CASKRELAGELFF
TRBJ2-1 TRBV9 . . TGTGCCAGCAGCGTAGAGGGAGGTTACTACAATGAGCAGTTCTTC CASSVEGGYYNEQFF
TRBJ2-2 TRBV27 TRBD2 . TGTGCCAGCACCAGACGACTAGCCCAGGGCACCGGGGAGCTGTTTTTT CASTRRLAQGTGELFF
TRBJ2-7 TRBV7-2 . . TGTGCCAGCAGCTTGGCAGCGTCAACCTACGAGCAGTACTTC CASSLAASTYEQYF
TRBJ2-7 TRBV7-9 TRBD2 . TGTGCCAGCAGCTTAGCCGCGGGAGCGAACTCCTACGAGCAGTACTTC CASSLAAGANSYEQYF
TRBJ2-7 TRBV19 TRBD2 . TGTGCCAGTAGTATAAAGGGTAGCGGGCCCCTCGAGCAGTACTTC CASSIKGSGPLEQYF
TRBJ1-1 TRBV7-6 TRBD1 . TGTGCCAGCAGCTTAGGAACCGGGACAGGGGATGAAGCTTTCTTT CASSLGTGTGDEAFF
TRBJ2-5 TRBV24-1 TRBD1 many TGTGCCACCAGTACAGGGGGCACAGAGACCCAGTACTTC CATSTGGTETQYF
TRBJ1-6 TRBV5-5 . . TGTGCCAGCAGCTTGGTCGTCGGACAAGGTGCCAATTCACCCCTCCACTTT CASSLVVGQGANSPLHF
TRBJ1-1 TRBV30 . . TGTGCCTGGAGTGTACAACAGAACACTGAAGCTTTCTTT CAWSVQQNTEAFF
TRBJ2-1 TRBV18 TRBD2 . TGTGCCAGCTCACCCCCCGCTAGCGGTCTATCCTACAATGAGCAGTTCTTC CASSPPASGLSYNEQFF
TRBJ2-4 TRBV30 . once TGTGCCTGGAGTGTACCTGGGGCAGGTTACATTCAGTACTTC CAWSVPGAGYIQYF
TRBJ1-5 TRBV6-2/TRBV6-3 TRBD1 . TGTGCCAGCAGCGAACATCGTGGGACAGGGAATAATCAGCCCCAGCATTTT CASSEHRGTGNNQPQHF